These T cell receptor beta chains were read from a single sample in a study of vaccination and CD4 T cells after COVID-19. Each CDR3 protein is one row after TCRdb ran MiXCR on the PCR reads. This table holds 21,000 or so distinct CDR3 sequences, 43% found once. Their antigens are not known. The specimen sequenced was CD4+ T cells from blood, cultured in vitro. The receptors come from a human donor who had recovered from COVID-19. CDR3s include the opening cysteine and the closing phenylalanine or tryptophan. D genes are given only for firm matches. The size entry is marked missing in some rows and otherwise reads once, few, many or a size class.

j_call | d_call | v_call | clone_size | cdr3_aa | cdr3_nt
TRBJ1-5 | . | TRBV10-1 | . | CASNLPLAWDSNQPQHF | TGCGCCAGCAACCTCCCCCTGGCTTGGGATAGCAATCAGCCCCAGCATTTT
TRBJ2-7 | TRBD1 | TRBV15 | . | CATSRDGGQGYHEQYF | TGTGCCACCAGCAGAGATGGAGGACAGGGGTACCACGAGCAGTACTTC
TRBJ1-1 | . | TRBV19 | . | CASSIRRARTEAFF | TGTGCCAGTAGTATCCGGCGGGCCCGCACTGAAGCTTTCTTT
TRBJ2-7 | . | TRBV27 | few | CASRKSGVSGRQASYEQYF | TGTGCCAGCAGAAAATCGGGTGTTTCTGGGAGACAGGCGTCCTACGAGCAGTACTTC
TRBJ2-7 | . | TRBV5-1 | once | CASRLRTESYEQYF | TGCGCCAGCAGGCTCAGGACCGAATCCTACGAGCAGTACTTC
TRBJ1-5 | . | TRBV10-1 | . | CASSESGGNQPQHF | TGCGCCAGCAGTGAATCCGGGGGCAATCAGCCCCAGCATTTT
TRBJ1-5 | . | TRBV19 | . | CASSKQGGQPQHF | TGTGCCAGTAGTAAACAGGGTGGTCAGCCCCAGCATTTT
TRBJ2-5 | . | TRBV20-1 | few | CSAGGSRSGETQYF | TGCAGTGCTGGGGGGTCGAGGTCGGGGGAGACCCAGTACTTC
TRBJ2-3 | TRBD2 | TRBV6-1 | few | CASRWRERAYTQYF | TGTGCCAGCAGATGGCGGGAGAGAGCATATACGCAGTATTTT
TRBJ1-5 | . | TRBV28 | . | CATSLWNPTALRGQPQHF | TGTGCCACCTCTTTATGGAATCCTACGGCCCTCCGAGGTCAGCCCCAGCATTTT
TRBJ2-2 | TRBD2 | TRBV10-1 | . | CASSELASGAKELFF | TGCGCCAGCAGTGAGTTAGCTAGCGGGGCCAAGGAGCTGTTTTTT
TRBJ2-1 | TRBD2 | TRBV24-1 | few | CATSDPSLAFDEQFF | TGTGCCACCAGTGATCCTTCACTAGCGTTCGATGAGCAGTTCTTC
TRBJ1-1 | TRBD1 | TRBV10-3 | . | CAISEGGDRPEAFF | TGTGCCATCAGTGAAGGGGGCGATCGTCCTGAAGCTTTCTTT
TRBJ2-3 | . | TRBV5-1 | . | CASSTQPISTDTQYF | TGCGCCAGCAGCACCCAACCGATCAGCACAGATACGCAGTATTTT
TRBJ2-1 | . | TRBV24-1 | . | CATSDAGTRVYNEQFF | TGTGCCACCAGTGATGCCGGGACCCGTGTATACAATGAGCAGTTCTTC
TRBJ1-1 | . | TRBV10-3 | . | CAIRSGTANTEAFF | TGTGCCATCAGATCGGGGACCGCGAACACTGAAGCTTTCTTT
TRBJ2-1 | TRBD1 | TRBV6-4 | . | CASSKDRTNNEQFF | TGTGCCAGCAGTAAGGACAGGACGAACAATGAGCAGTTCTTC
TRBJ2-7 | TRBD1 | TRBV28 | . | CASSLDRGLVREQYF | TGTGCCAGCAGTTTGGACAGGGGGCTAGTGCGGGAGCAGTACTTC
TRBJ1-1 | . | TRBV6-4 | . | CASVHVGGGGKGNTEAFF | TGTGCCAGCGTACATGTGGGAGGAGGAGGTAAGGGGAACACTGAAGCTTTCTTT
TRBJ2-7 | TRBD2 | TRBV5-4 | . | CASSLAMSGRKHEQYF | TGTGCCAGCAGCTTGGCGATGAGCGGGAGGAAACACGAGCAGTACTTC
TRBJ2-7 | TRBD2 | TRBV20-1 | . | CSAMGGRAGWGYEQYF | TGCAGTGCTATGGGCGGGAGGGCCGGTTGGGGTTACGAGCAGTACTTC
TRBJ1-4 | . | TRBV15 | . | CATSRFGTAPATNEKLFF | TGTGCCACCAGCAGATTTGGGACGGCACCCGCAACTAATGAAAAACTGTTTTTT
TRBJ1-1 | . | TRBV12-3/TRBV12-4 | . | CASSVSGMNTEAFF | TGTGCCAGCAGTGTCTCAGGGATGAACACTGAAGCTTTCTTT